The 9 T cell receptor beta chains below all came from one sample that was sequenced in a study of CD8 T cells in Susac syndrome. Reverse transcription of roughly 0.5 to 1 ug RNA was performed with random hexamers. Each CDR3 protein gets one entry after TCRdb re-called the immunoSEQ multiplex PCR reads with MiXCR. In the table there are roughly 80,000 distinct CDR3 sequences, around 94% of which are singletons. Material: CD8+ T cells from PBMCs. The origin of the receptors is a human donor with Susac syndrome.

This clonotype was seen more than once but under ten times. The gene calls are TRBV14 and TRBJ2-1, with TRBD2 matching over 8 bases. The CDR3 contains 14 residues. CDR1 SGHDN and CDR2 FVKESK come from the germline V gene. The trim removed 4 bases at V and 2 bases at J, leaving 1 base unmatched. The CDR3 sequence: CASSRGGPYNEQFF. The CDR3 DNA reads TGTGCCAGCAGCCGCGGGGGGCCCTACAATGAGCAGTTCTTC.

The rearrangement uses TRBV7-2 and TRBJ2-5, with D perhaps assigned TRBD1 or TRBD2 (6 bases each). Trimming removed 1 base from V and 5 bases from J, with 20 bases in between. The V gene's germline CDR1 is SGHTA and CDR2 FQGNSA. This CDR3 spans 17 amino acids. CDR3 protein: CASSLVQDGGEEETQYF. CDR3 DNA sequence: TGTGCCAGCAGCTTAGTACAAGACGGGGGCGAGGAGGAGACCCAGTACTTC.

The chain is built from TRBV9 and TRBJ1-6; possible D gene TRBD1, 5 bases. CDR3 length equals 15 residues. Trimming left V 1 base short and J 5 bases short, with 10 bases between. Germline V lookup: CDR1 SGDLS, CDR2 YYNGEE. DNA of the CDR3: TGTGCCAGCAGCGTAAGGGGAGGGCATAATTCACCCCTCCACTTT. Translated: CASSVRGGHNSPLHF.

V usage is TRBV6-2 or TRBV6-3 and J usage is TRBJ2-7; maybe TRBD1 (5 bases). The length of the CDR3 is 12 residues. V lost 5 bases and J 3 bases, leaving 8 bases between the germline ends. Germline values: CDR1 MNHEY, CDR2 SVGEGT. CDR3 nucleotides: TGTGCCAGCAGTCAGGGCGTCTACGAGCAGTACTTC. This codes for CASSQGVYEQYF.

V gene TRBV12-5 combines with J gene TRBJ1-1; D is unclear. Between the trimmed V and J ends, which lost 3 bases and 0 bases, there was a span of 8 bases. The V gene's germline CDR1 is LGHNT and CDR2 FRNRAP. The CDR3 covers 14 residues. The CDR3 DNA reads as TGTGCTAGTGGTTTTTCCAACATGAACACTGAAGCTTTCTTT. Protein product: CASGFSNMNTEAFF.

The chain employs TRBV12-5 and TRBJ1-2; TRBD1 is a possible D gene (5 bases). Trimming removed 6 bases at V and 4 bases at J, with 15 bases between. CDR3 size: 14 residues. CDR1 and CDR2 (germline): LGHNT, FRNRAP. The CDR3 region is CASGTGGGSYGYTF. CDR3 bases: TGTGCTAGTGGCACCGGTGGGGGAAGCTATGGCTACACCTTC.

The CDR3, as DNA: TGTGCCAGCAGCTTAGGAGGTATAGCGGGGAGGAGCTCCTACGAGCAGTACTTC. Its protein product is CASSLGGIAGRSSYEQYF. This chain joins TRBV7-8 and TRBJ2-7; TRBD2 aligns across 8 bases. Germline assignment: CDR1 SGHVS and CDR2 FQNEAQ. With 1 base clipped from V and 0 bases from J, the junction kept 11 bases outside the gene matches. The CDR3 is 18 amino acids.

V is TRBV2 and J is TRBJ1-6; tentatively, D is TRBD1 (5 bases). Trimming shortened V by 3 bases and J by 4 bases, and 10 bases separated the two germline ends. The CDR3 covers 15 residues. Germline CDR1 reads SNHLY; CDR2 reads FYNNEI. The CDR3 spells CASSEGPAYNSPLHF. The CDR3 bases are TGTGCCAGCAGTGAGGGGCCAGCATATAATTCACCCCTCCACTTT.

For the CDR3, the DNA is TGCGCCAGCAGCTCGACACTATCCTTGAACGAGCAGTACTTC. It translates to CASSSTLSLNEQYF. J is TRBJ2-7 and V is TRBV5-1, with no clear D. Trimming removed 3 bases from V and 5 bases from J, with 15 bases in between. This CDR3 is built from 14 residues. Germline lookup yields CDR1 SGHRS and CDR2 YFSETQ.